The 14 T cell receptor beta chains below all came from one sample that was sequenced in a study of CD8 T cells in ankylosing spondylitis. TCRdb itself ran the 5' RACE reads through MiXCR, one entry per CDR3 protein. This sample yields about 240,000 distinct CDR3 sequences, of which about 11% are seen a single time; 6% to 7.5% belongs to the top ten. Sequencing was carried out using blood, either unsorted or a sorted T cell fraction (not recorded which). These TCRs come from a male donor with ankylosing spondylitis or in good health (not recorded which).

Here the CDR3 reads CASSLDRVTEAFF. For the CDR3, the DNA is TGTGCCAGCAGCCTGGACAGGGTGACTGAAGCTTTCTTT. The rearrangement links TRBV7-9 to TRBJ1-1; 8 nucleotides line up with TRBD1. V was clipped by 5 bases and J by 5 bases; unmatched bases: 4. Germline V CDR1 and CDR2: SEHNR, FQNEAQ (reference sequence). The CDR3 sequence is 13 residues long. The whole variable domain, filled in from reference TRBV7-9 and TRBJ1-1, reads DTGVSQNPRHKITKRGQNVTFRCDPISEHNRLYWYRQTLGQGPEFLTYFQNEAQLEKSRLLSDRFSAERPKGSFSTLEIQRTEQGDSAMYLCASSLDRVTEAFFGQGTRLTVV.

This clonotype was detected many times. J is TRBJ2-2 and V is TRBV12-3 or TRBV12-4, with D uncertain. The CDR3 length is 14 residues. Trimming took off 5 bases at V and 6 bases at J, with 13 bases between the two ends. This chain's CDR3 is CASSPPSVAGELFF. The CDR3 bases are TGTGCCAGCAGTCCCCCGTCCGTCGCCGGGGAGCTGTTTTTT.

The chain uses TRBV10-3 and TRBJ1-1; TRBD1 might be the D (6 bases). V lost 10 bases and J 1 base, leaving 13 bases between the germline ends. The germline gives CDR1 ENHRY, CDR2 SYGVKD. This CDR3 has 13 amino acids. The CDR3 loop reads CATKRGGNTEAFF. In DNA form, the CDR3 reads TGTGCCACCAAGAGGGGGGGGAACACTGAAGCTTTCTTT.

This clonotype was recorded at least ten times. The V and J genes are TRBV20-1 and TRBJ2-5; possible D gene TRBD1, 6 bases. Germline V lookup: CDR1 DFQATT, CDR2 SNEGSKA (reference sequence). V was trimmed by 2 bases and J by 5 bases, leaving 12 bases between them. This CDR3 has 13 residues. Here the CDR3 DNA reads TGCAGTGCTAGATGGGACATTTCGGAGACCCAGTACTTC. It specifies CSARWDISETQYF.

In this sample, this clonotype turned up many times. This chain joins TRBV20-1 and TRBJ1-2; tentative D call: TRBD1 (5 bases). The CDR3 sequence is 13 residues long. Trimming removed 5 bases at V and 1 base at J, with 11 bases between. The germline gives CDR1 DFQATT, CDR2 SNEGSKA (reference sequence). CDR3 bases: TGCAGTGCTGACGGGACGAATAACTATGGCTACACCTTC. It specifies CSADGTNNYGYTF.

On this clonotype: A much larger clone differs by one base, so this may be a read error. V gene TRBV7-8 combines with J gene TRBJ1-5, with D possibly TRBD1 on 5 matching bases. The length of the CDR3 is 16 residues. Germline CDR1 reads SGHVS; CDR2 reads FQNEAQ. CDR3 DNA sequence: TGTGTCAGCAGCTTAGTCCAGGGCAGGAGCAATCAGCCCCAGCATTTT. Residues: CVSSLVQGRSNQPQHF.

Ten or more counts support this clonotype. The V gene is TRBV7-2, the J gene TRBJ2-2, with 7 nucleotides matching TRBD2. The CDR3 runs to 16 residues. V was clipped by 4 bases and J by 4 bases; unmatched bases: 9. The germline gives CDR1 SGHTA, CDR2 FQGNSA. The DNA of the CDR3 is TGTGCCAGCAGCTCGAGACTAGCCGTAGTCACCGGGGAGCTGTTTTTT. This encodes CASSSRLAVVTGELFF.

This clonotype was counted ten times or more. This chain uses TRBV7-2 with TRBJ2-3, with TRBD2 matching over 11 bases. Germline trimming cut 5 bases from V and 1 base from J; bases unmatched to any gene: 5. The CDR3 has 16 amino acids. Germline CDR1 reads SGHTA; CDR2 reads FQGNSA. In DNA, the CDR3 is TGTGCCAGCAGCCGACAGACTAGCGGGGGCACAGATACGCAGTATTTT. It is translated as CASSRQTSGGTDTQYF.

This clonotype came up a few times. The rearrangement links TRBV4-2 to TRBJ2-5; D could derive from TRBD1 or TRBD2 (5 bases each). The CDR3 extends over 16 amino acids. V was clipped by 0 bases and J by 5 bases, with 16 bases between them. The germline gives CDR1 LGHNA, CDR2 YNFKEQ. CDR3 amino acids: CASSQDIFGGRETQYF. CDR3 nucleotide sequence: TGTGCCAGCAGCCAAGATATTTTTGGGGGTCGGGAGACCCAGTACTTC.

This clonotype was seen a few times. The chain carries TRBV5-1 and TRBJ1-1; 8 nucleotides align to TRBD1. Germline loops: CDR1 SGHRS, CDR2 YFSETQ. After removal of 2 bases from V and 5 bases from J, the junction contained 11 bases not matched to a gene. The CDR3 sequence is 16 residues long. The CDR3 DNA reads as TGCGCCAGCAGCTTCACTTTGGGACAGGAGAGAACTGAAGCTTTCTTT. It is translated as CASSFTLGQERTEAFF. The complete variable domain, with remaining parts taken from reference TRBV5-1 and TRBJ1-1, reads KAGVTQTPRYLIKTRGQQVTLSCSPISGHRSVSWYQQTPGQGLQFLFEYFSETQRNKGNFPGRFSGRQFSNSRSEMNVSTLELGDSALYLCASSFTLGQERTEAFFGQGTRLTVV.

This clonotype was observed at least ten times. The chain uses TRBV5-1 and TRBJ2-3; 11 positions match TRBD2. V shed 3 bases and J 6 bases; nucleotides not matched to a gene: 9. Germline CDR1 is SGHRS and CDR2 is YFSETQ. The CDR3 is made up of 16 amino acids. The CDR3 loop reads CASSYTSGRPYDTQYF. CDR3 nucleotide sequence: TGCGCCAGCAGCTATACTAGCGGGAGACCGTATGATACGCAGTATTTT.

This clonotype was picked up many times. The rearrangement links TRBV20-1 to TRBJ2-1; D is perhaps TRBD2 (6 bases). Trimming cost V 6 bases and J 3 bases, with 15 bases left between them. Germline V gene lookup returns CDR1 DFQATT and CDR2 SNEGSKA (reference sequence). The CDR3 extends over 14 amino acids. The CDR3 DNA is TGCAGTGCGGATACGGGAGTGGGCTACAATGAGCAGTTCTTC. Translation gives CSADTGVGYNEQFF.

This clonotype was seen many times. The rearrangement uses TRBV6-2 or TRBV6-3 and TRBJ2-2; D possibly corresponds to TRBD1 (5 bases). The CDR3 has 21 residues. Trimming cost V 0 bases and J 1 base, with 24 bases left between them. The V gene's germline CDR1 is MNHEY and CDR2 SVGEGT. The CDR3 sequence: CASSYSYVFPDSLKNTGELFF. CDR3 nucleotides: TGTGCCAGCAGTTACTCTTACGTATTTCCCGACAGCCTGAAGAACACCGGGGAGCTGTTTTTT.

Many counts were recorded for this clonotype. The chain has TRBV4-2 and TRBJ2-1, with TRBD2 as a possible D gene (5 bases). Germline V gives CDR1 LGHNA, CDR2 YNFKEQ. The CDR3 has 16 residues. The V gene lost 0 bases and the J gene lost 6 bases, with 15 bases spanning the gap. The chain's CDR3 is CASSQDVRGLRNEQFF. CDR3 nucleotide sequence: TGTGCCAGCAGCCAAGATGTACGAGGACTTCGCAATGAGCAGTTCTTC.